The next 14 T cell receptor beta chains were all read from a single sample in a study of shared clonotypes between healthy human individuals. The repertoire was sequenced with immunoSEQ multiplex PCR; TCRdb's copy has only in-frame clones and lacks some. The repertoire holds about 2.5 million clones, with around 92% as singletons. Specimen: naive CD4+ T cells from PBMCs. As for subset: CD45RA+ positively selected. All receptors come from a man between 18 and 35 years old in good health. Some clones in this sample may be carry-over from other donors' samples.

The rearrangement uses TRBV28 and TRBJ2-1, with TRBD2 matching 8 bases. The V segment lost 1 base and the J segment 6 bases; nucleotides outside the gene matches: 5. The CDR3 consists of 15 residues. Germline V gives CDR1 MDHEN, CDR2 SYDVKM. CDR3 in amino acids: CASSLSGLGRNEQFF. The CDR3 DNA reads as TGTGCCAGCAGTTTATCGGGACTAGGTCGCAATGAGCAGTTCTTC.

About this clone itself: Other DNA sequences in this sample translate to the same CDR3. The J gene is TRBJ1-1, the V gene TRBV28; a possible D gene is TRBD1 (5 bases). The V gene's germline CDR1 is MDHEN and CDR2 SYDVKM. This CDR3 is 11 amino acids long. V shed 6 bases and J shed 4 bases, with 6 bases lying between them. In DNA, the CDR3 is TGTGCCAGCAGGGGGGGCACTGAAGCTTTCTTT. Translated: CASRGGTEAFF.

The genes are TRBV19 and TRBJ1-4, with D unclear. Germline V gene data show CDR1 as LNHDA and CDR2 as SQIVND (reference sequence). The V and J ends lost 6 bases and 10 bases respectively, with 21 bases between them. This CDR3 has 15 residues. CDR3 sequence reads: CASSKRTASRGKLFF. In nucleotides, the CDR3 is TGTGCCAGTAGCAAACGGACGGCCTCTAGAGGAAAACTGTTTTTT.

Points on this clone: The sample contains more than one DNA sequence encoding this CDR3. The chain couples TRBV4-1 to TRBJ1-5; no reliable D call. This CDR3 comprises 14 residues. V was cut by 2 bases and J by 1 base, with 6 bases left in between. The germline gives CDR1 MGHRA, CDR2 YSYEKL. CDR3 amino acids: CASSQLGSNQPQHF. CDR3 bases: TGCGCCAGCAGCCAATTAGGGAGCAATCAGCCCCAGCATTTT.

J is TRBJ1-4 and V is TRBV19, with a tentative D call TRBD1 (5 bases). This CDR3 spans 16 amino acids. The V gene's germline CDR1 is LNHDA and CDR2 SQIVND (reference sequence). V was pared by 3 bases and J by 6 bases, with 17 bases between. The CDR3 DNA sequence: TGTGCCAGTAGTATGAAGGCGGGCAGGGACCATGAAAAACTGTTTTTT. Protein sequence: CASSMKAGRDHEKLFF.

The CDR3 DNA reads TGTGCCAGCAGTTTTACTAGCGGGAATCCAGATACGCAGTATTTT. This encodes CASSFTSGNPDTQYF. V and J are TRBV11-2 and TRBJ2-3; the match to TRBD2 covers 10 bases. Looked up from germline, CDR1 is SGHAT and CDR2 is FQNNGV. This CDR3 contains 15 residues. With V trimmed by 6 bases and J by 4 bases, 7 bases remained unmatched.

This clone was counted only a few times. At the DNA level, this CDR3 is encoded by other sequences in the same sample as well. This chain joins TRBV30 and TRBJ1-1, with D uncertain. V was trimmed by 0 bases and J by 6 bases, leaving 8 bases between them. The CDR3 contains 12 residues. Germline loops: CDR1 GTSNPN, CDR2 SVGIG (reference sequence). The CDR3 DNA follows: TGTGCCTGGAGTGTGTTGGGTCCTGAAGCTTTCTTT. Translation: CAWSVLGPEAFF.

The CDR3, as DNA: TGTGCCTGGAGTGCTCTGGGACTAGCTTCGGTGGACACCGGGGAGCTGTTTTTT. Its translation is CAWSALGLASVDTGELFF. The chain recombines TRBV30 with TRBJ2-2, with 9 bases fitting TRBD2. Germline V gene lookup returns CDR1 GTSNPN and CDR2 SVGIG (reference sequence). V was pared by 1 base and J by 3 bases, with 12 bases of the junction left unmatched. This CDR3 spans 18 amino acids.

CDR3 DNA: TGTGCCAGCGACAGGGGGGGGACTGAAGCTTTCTTT. This sequence encodes CASDRGGTEAFF. The chain has TRBV19 and TRBJ1-1, with 9 bases fitting TRBD1. The junction had 4 bases not matched to a gene; V was cut back by 9 bases and J by 5 bases. The CDR3 is made up of 12 amino acids. Germline CDR1 reads LNHDA; CDR2 reads SQIVND (reference sequence). Based on the CDR3 plus reference TRBV19 and TRBJ1-1, the full variable domain is DGGITQSPKYLFRKEGQNVTLSCEQNLNHDAMYWYRQDPGQGLRLIYYSQIVNDFQKGDIAEGYSVSREKKESFPLTVTSAQKNPTAFYLCASDRGGTEAFFGQGTRLTVV.

Worth noting for this clone: Different DNA sequences within this sample yield the same CDR3. This chain joins TRBV7-3 and TRBJ2-1; no clear D. Deletions cut 0 bases from V and 6 bases from J, with 12 bases between. The CDR3 is 15 amino acids. Germline assignment: CDR1 SGHTA and CDR2 FQGTGA. This chain's CDR3 is CASSLTGVLGNEQFF. The DNA for the CDR3 is TGTGCCAGCAGCTTAACCGGAGTATTGGGCAATGAGCAGTTCTTC.

Points on this clone: The identical CDR3 is also encoded by other nucleotide sequences in the sample. The J gene is TRBJ1-1, the V gene TRBV5-1; the match to TRBD1 covers 7 bases. This CDR3 has 14 amino acids. Germline lookup yields CDR1 SGHRS and CDR2 YFSETQ. The junction had 3 bases not matched to a gene; V was cut back by 0 bases and J by 4 bases. CDR3 sequence: CASSLDRGSTEAFF. DNA for the CDR3: TGCGCCAGCAGCTTGGACAGGGGCAGCACTGAAGCTTTCTTT. Based on the CDR3 plus reference TRBV5-1 and TRBJ1-1, the full variable domain is KAGVTQTPRYLIKTRGQQVTLSCSPISGHRSVSWYQQTPGQGLQFLFEYFSETQRNKGNFPGRFSGRQFSNSRSEMNVSTLELGDSALYLCASSLDRGSTEAFFGQGTRLTVV.

This rearrangement joins TRBV13 to TRBJ2-1; perhaps TRBD2 as D (5 bases). Looked up from germline, CDR1 is PRHDT and CDR2 is FYEKMQ (reference sequence). Trimming took off 6 bases at V and 8 bases at J, with 17 bases between the two ends. The CDR3 totals 14 residues. For the CDR3, the DNA is TGTGCCAGCAGGGTTGGTGGGAGACGGCATGAGCAGTTCTTC. Protein product: CASRVGGRRHEQFF.

This chain uses TRBV7-3 with TRBJ2-2; D unclear. The CDR3 contains 11 residues. The germline V and J ends were trimmed by 5 bases and 6 bases, with 4 bases remaining between them. Germline lookup yields CDR1 SGHTA and CDR2 FQGTGA. CDR3 in amino acids: CASSKAGELFF. CDR3 nucleotide sequence: TGTGCCAGCAGCAAAGCCGGGGAGCTGTTTTTT.

V usage is TRBV5-4 and J usage is TRBJ2-7; D not resolved. The CDR3 totals 16 residues. Germline-derived CDR1 and CDR2 are SGHNT and YYREEE (reference sequence). V shed 7 bases and J shed 9 bases, with 29 bases lying between them. This CDR3 reads CASPGRYHVVSRPQYF. The CDR3 nucleotides read TGTGCCAGCCCCGGTAGATACCATGTGGTCTCACGCCCGCAGTACTTC.